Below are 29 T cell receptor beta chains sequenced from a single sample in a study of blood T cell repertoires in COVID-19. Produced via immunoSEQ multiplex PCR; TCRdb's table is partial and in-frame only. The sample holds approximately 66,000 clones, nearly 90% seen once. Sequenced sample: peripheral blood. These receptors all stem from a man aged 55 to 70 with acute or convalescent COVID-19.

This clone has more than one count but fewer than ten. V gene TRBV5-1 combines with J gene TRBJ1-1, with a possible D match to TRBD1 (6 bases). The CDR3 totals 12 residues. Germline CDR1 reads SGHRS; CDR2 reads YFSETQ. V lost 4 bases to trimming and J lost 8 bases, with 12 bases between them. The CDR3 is CASSVDRTEAFF. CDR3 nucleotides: TGCGCCAGCAGCGTGGACAGAACCGAAGCTTTCTTT.

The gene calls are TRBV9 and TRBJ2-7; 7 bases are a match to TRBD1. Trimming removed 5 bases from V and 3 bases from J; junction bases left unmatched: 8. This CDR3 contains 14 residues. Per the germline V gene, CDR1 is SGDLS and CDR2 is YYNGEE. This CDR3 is CASSETDRIYEQYF. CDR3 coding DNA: TGTGCCAGCAGTGAGACGGACAGGATCTACGAGCAGTACTTC.

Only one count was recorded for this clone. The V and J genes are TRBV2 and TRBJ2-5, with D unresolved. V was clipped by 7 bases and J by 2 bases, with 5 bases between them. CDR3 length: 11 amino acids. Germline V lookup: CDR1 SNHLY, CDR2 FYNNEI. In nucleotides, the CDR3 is TGTGCCAGCACGGTTCAAGAGACCCAGTACTTC. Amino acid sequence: CASTVQETQYF. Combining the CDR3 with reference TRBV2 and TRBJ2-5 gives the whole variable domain EPEVTQTPSHQVTQMGQEVILRCVPISNHLYFYWYRQILGQKVEFLVSFYNNEISEKSEIFDDQFSVERPDGSNFTLKIRSTKLEDSAMYFCASTVQETQYFGPGTRLLVL.

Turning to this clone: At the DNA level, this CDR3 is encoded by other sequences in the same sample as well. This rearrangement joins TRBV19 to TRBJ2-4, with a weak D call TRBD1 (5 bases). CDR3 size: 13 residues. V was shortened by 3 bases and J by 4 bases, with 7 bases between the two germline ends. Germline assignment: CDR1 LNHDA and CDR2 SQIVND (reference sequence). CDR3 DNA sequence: TGTGCCAGTAGTATCCCAGGGAAAAACATTCAGTACTTC. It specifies CASSIPGKNIQYF. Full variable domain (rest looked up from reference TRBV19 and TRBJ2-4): DGGITQSPKYLFRKEGQNVTLSCEQNLNHDAMYWYRQDPGQGLRLIYYSQIVNDFQKGDIAEGYSVSREKKESFPLTVTSAQKNPTAFYLCASSIPGKNIQYFGAGTRLSVL.

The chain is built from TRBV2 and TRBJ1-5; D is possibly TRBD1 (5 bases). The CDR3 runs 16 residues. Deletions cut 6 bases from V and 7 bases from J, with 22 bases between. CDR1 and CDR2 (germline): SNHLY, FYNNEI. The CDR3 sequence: CASSQGRRGGGQPQHF. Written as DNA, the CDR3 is TGTGCCAGCAGCCAAGGTCGACGTGGGGGGGGACAGCCCCAGCATTTT.

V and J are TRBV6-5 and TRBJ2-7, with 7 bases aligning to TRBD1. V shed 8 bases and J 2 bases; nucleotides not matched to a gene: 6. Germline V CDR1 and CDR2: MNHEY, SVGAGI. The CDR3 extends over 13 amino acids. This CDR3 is CASGRDSTYEQYF. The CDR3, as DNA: TGTGCCAGCGGTAGGGACAGCACCTACGAGCAGTACTTC.

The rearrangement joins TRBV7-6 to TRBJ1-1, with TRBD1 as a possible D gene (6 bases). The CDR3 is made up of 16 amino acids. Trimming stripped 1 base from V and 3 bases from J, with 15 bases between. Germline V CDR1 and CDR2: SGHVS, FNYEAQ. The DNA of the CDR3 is TGTGCCAGCAGCTTAGTTTCGGGGTCAGGGGACACTGAAGCTTTCTTT. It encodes CASSLVSGSGDTEAFF.

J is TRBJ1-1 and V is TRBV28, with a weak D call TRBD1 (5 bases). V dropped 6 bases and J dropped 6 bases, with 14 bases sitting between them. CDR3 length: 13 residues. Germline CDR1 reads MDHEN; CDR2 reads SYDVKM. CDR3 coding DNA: TGTGCCAGCAGGGCGGGGGGGGACGCTGAAGCTTTCTTT. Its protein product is CASRAGGDAEAFF.

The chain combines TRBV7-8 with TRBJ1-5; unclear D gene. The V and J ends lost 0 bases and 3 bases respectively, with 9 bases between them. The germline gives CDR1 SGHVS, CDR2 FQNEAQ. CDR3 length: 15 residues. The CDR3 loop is CASSLAIENNQPQHF. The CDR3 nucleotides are TGTGCCAGCAGCTTAGCAATTGAGAACAATCAGCCCCAGCATTTT. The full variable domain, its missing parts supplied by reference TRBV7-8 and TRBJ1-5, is GAGVSQSPRYKVAKRGQDVALRCDPISGHVSLFWYQQALGQGPEFLTYFQNEAQLDKSGLPSDRFFAERPEGSVSTLKIQRTQQEDSAVYLCASSLAIENNQPQHFGDGTRLSIL.

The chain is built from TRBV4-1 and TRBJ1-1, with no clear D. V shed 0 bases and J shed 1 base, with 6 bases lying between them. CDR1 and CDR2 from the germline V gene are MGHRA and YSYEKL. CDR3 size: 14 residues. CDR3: CASSQDTPNTEAFF. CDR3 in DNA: TGCGCCAGCAGCCAAGATACTCCGAACACTGAAGCTTTCTTT.

The CDR3 region has the DNA TGTGCCAGCAGCGTAGATGGACACCAGAACACCGGGGAGCTGTTTTTT. It encodes CASSVDGHQNTGELFF. The chain has TRBV9 and TRBJ2-2, with D possibly TRBD1 on 5 matching bases. Germline CDR1 is SGDLS and CDR2 is YYNGEE. V lost 0 bases and J 1 base, leaving 10 bases between the germline ends. The CDR3 consists of 16 residues.

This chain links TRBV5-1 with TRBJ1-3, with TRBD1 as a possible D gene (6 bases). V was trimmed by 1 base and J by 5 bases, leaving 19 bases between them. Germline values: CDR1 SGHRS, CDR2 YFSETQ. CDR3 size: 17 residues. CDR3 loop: CASSLYPSGVNRNTIYF. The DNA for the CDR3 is TGCGCCAGCAGCTTGTACCCCTCAGGGGTTAATAGAAACACCATATATTTT.

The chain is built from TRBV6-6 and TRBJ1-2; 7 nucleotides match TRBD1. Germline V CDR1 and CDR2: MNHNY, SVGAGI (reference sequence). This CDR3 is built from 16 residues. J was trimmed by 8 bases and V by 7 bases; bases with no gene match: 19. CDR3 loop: CASTQDRVARGGGYTF. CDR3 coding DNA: TGTGCCAGCACCCAAGACCGGGTTGCGAGAGGGGGCGGCTACACCTTC.

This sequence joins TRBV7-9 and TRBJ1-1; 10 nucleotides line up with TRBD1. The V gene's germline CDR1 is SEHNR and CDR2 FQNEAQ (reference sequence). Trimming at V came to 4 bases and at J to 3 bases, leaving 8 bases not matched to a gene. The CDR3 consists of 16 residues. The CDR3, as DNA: TGTGCCAGCAGCTCGGACAGGGGGGGAGTGGACACTGAAGCTTTCTTT. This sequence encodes CASSSDRGGVDTEAFF.

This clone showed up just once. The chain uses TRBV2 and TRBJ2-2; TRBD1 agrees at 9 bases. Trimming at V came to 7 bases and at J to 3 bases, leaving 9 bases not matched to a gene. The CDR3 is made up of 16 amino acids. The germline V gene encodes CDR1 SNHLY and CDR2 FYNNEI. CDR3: CASTYRTGAYTGELFF. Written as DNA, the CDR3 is TGTGCCAGCACTTACCGGACAGGGGCCTACACCGGGGAGCTGTTTTTT.

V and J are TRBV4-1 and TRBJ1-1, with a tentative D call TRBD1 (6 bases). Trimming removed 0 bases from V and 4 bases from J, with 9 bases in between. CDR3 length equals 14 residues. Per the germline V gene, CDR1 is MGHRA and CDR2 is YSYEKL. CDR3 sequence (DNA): TGCGCCAGCAGCCAAGACCCAGGGGTCACTGAAGCTTTCTTT. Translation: CASSQDPGVTEAFF.

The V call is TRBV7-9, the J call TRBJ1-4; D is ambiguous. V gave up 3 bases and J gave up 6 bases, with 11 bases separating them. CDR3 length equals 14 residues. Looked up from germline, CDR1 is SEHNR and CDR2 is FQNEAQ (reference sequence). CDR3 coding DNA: TGTGCCAGCAGCTTCAGCTTTGCGGATGAAAAACTGTTTTTT. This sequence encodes CASSFSFADEKLFF.

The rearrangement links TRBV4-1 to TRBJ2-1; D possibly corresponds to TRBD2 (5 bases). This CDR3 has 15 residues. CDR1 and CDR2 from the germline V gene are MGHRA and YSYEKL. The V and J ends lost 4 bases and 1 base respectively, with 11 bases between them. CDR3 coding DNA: TGCGCCAGCAGCCGGCAACTAGTATCCTACAATGAGCAGTTCTTC. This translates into CASSRQLVSYNEQFF.

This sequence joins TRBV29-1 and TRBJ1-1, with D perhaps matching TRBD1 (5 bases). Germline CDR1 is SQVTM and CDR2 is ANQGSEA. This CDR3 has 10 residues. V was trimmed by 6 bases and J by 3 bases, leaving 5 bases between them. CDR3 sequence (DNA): TGCAGCGTAGGGGACACTGAAGCTTTCTTT. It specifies CSVGDTEAFF.

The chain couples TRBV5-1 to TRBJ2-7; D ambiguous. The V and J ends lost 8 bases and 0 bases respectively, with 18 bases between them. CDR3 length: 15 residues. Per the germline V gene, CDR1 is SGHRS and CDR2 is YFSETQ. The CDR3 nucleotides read TGCGCCAGTAGACACCGCGATGATAGCTCCTACGAGCAGTACTTC. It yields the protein CASRHRDDSSYEQYF.

DNA for the CDR3: TGTGCCAGCAGCCTTCCAACAGGGGTGGACACCGGGGAGCTGTTTTTT. Its protein is CASSLPTGVDTGELFF. The V gene is TRBV5-6, the J gene TRBJ2-2, with 7 bases lining up with TRBD1. This CDR3 is built from 16 residues. Germline CDR1 and CDR2: SGHDT and YYEEEE. Trimming at V came to 4 bases and at J to 3 bases, leaving 9 bases not matched to a gene.

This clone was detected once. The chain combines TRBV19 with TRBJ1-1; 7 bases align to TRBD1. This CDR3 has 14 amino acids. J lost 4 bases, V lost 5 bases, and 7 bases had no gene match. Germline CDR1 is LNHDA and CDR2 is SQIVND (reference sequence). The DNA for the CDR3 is TGTGCCAGTAGTTACAGGGGCGCGGCCACTGAAGCTTTCTTT. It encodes CASSYRGAATEAFF.

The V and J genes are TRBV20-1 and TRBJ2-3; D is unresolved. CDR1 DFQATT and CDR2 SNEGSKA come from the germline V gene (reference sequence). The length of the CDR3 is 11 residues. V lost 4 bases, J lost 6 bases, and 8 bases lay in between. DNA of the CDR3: TGCAGTGCTACGAACGGGGATACGCAGTATTTT. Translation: CSATNGDTQYF.

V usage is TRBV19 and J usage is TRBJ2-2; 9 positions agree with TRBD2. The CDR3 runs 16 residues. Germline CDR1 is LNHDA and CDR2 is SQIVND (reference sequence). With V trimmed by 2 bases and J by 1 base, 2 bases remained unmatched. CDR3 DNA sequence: TGTGCCAGTAGTATACTACTAGCGGGGAACACCGGGGAGCTGTTTTTT. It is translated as CASSILLAGNTGELFF.

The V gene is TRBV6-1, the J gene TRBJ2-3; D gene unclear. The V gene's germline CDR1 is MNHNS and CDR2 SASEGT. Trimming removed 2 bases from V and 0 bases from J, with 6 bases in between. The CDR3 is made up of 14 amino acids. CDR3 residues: CASSEPSSTDTQYF. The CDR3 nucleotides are TGTGCCAGCAGTGAACCGTCTAGCACAGATACGCAGTATTTT.

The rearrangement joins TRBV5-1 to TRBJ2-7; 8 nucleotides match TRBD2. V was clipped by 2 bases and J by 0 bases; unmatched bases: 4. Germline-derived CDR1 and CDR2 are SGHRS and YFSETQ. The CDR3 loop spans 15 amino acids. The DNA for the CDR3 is TGCGCCAGCAGCTTCACTAGCGGATCCTCCTACGAGCAGTACTTC. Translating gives CASSFTSGSSYEQYF.

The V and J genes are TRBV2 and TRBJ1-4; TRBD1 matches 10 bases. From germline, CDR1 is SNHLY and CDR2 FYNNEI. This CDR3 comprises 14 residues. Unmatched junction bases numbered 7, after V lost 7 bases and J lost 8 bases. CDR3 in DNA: TGTGCCAGCAAAACCGGGACAGGGGACGAAAAACTGTTTTTT. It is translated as CASKTGTGDEKLFF. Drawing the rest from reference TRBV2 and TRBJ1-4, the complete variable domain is EPEVTQTPSHQVTQMGQEVILRCVPISNHLYFYWYRQILGQKVEFLVSFYNNEISEKSEIFDDQFSVERPDGSNFTLKIRSTKLEDSAMYFCASKTGTGDEKLFFGSGTQLSVL.

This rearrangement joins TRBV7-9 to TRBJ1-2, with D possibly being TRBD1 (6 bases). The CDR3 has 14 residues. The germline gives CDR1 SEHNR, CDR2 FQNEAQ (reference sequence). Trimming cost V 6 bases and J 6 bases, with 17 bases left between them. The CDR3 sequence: CASSHNQGQDGYTF. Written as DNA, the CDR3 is TGTGCCAGCAGTCACAATCAGGGGCAGGATGGCTACACCTTC. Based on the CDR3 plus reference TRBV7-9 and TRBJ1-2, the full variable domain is DTGVSQNPRHKITKRGQNVTFRCDPISEHNRLYWYRQTLGQGPEFLTYFQNEAQLEKSRLLSDRFSAERPKGSFSTLEIQRTEQGDSAMYLCASSHNQGQDGYTFGSGTRLTVV.

CDR3 DNA sequence: TGTGCCAGCAGCGTTGGAGGGGGCAGGGCTCAGCCCCAGCATTTT. Translated: CASSVGGGRAQPQHF. The chain has TRBV5-6 and TRBJ1-5; TRBD1 matches at 7 bases. This CDR3 has 15 residues. The V segment lost 4 bases and the J segment 6 bases; nucleotides outside the gene matches: 10. Germline loops: CDR1 SGHDT, CDR2 YYEEEE.